This T cell receptor beta chain was found in a study of T cell responses to AZD1222 COVID-19 vaccine. Overall study results and limits: Spike-specific TCRs gained breadth and depth after people received two AZD1222 doses.

With regard to this clone: Its antigen is as yet unknown.

V lost 7 bases to trimming and J lost 16 bases, with 14 bases between them. This CDR3 is 10 amino acids long. Analysis merged second doses at about 4 or about 12 weeks. The assay was immunoSEQ multiplex PCR, and TCRdb's table has in-frame clones only and misses some. This table holds 80,000 to 95,000 clones, about 88% found once. The V call is TRBV12-3 or TRBV12-4, the J call TRBJ2-1; D gene uncertain. This receptor was identified in an adult who received the AZD1222 COVID-19 vaccine. Sequenced here: peripheral blood, sampled 28 days after the second AZD1222 dose. The CDR3 here is CASKKAEFFF. The DNA of the CDR3 is TGTGCCAGCAAGAAGGCAGAGTTTTTCTTC.